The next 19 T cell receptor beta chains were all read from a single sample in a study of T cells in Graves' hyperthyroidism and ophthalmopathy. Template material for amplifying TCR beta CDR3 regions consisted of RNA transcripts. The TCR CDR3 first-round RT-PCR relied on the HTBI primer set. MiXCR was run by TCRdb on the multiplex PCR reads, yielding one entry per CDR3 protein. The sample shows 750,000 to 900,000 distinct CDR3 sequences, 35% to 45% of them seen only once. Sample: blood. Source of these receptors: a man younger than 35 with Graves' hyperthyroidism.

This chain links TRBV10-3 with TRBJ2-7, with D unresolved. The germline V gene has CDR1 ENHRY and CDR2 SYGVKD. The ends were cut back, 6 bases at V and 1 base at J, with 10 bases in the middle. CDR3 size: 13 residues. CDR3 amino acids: CAISPRVSYEQYF. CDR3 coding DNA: TGTGCCATCAGCCCCCGGGTTTCCTACGAGCAGTACTTC.

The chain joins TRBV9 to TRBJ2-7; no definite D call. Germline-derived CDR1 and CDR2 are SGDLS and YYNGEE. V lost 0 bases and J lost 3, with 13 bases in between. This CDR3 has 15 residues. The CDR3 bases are TGTGCCAGCAGCGTAGCTGGAGAACAGTACTACGAGCAGTACTTC. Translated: CASSVAGEQYYEQYF.

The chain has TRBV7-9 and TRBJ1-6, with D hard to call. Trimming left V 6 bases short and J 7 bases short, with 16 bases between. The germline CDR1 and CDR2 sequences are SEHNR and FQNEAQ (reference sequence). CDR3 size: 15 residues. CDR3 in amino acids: CASSSKGPRNSPLHF. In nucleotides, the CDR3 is TGTGCCAGCAGTTCAAAGGGTCCACGAAATTCACCCCTCCACTTT.

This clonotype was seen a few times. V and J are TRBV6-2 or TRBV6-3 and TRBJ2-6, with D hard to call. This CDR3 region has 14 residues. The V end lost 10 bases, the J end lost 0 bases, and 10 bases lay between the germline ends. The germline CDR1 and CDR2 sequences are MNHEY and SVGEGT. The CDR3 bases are TGTGCCACAGCCTTCTCCTCTGGGGCCAACGTCCTGACTTTC. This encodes CATAFSSGANVLTF.

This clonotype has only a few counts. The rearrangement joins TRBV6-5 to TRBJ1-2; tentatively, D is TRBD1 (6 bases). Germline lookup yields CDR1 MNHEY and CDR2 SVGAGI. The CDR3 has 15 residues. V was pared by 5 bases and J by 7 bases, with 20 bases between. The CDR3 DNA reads TGTGCCAGCAGTGCCCGGGACAAAGGCCTTTCTGGCTACACCTTC. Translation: CASSARDKGLSGYTF.

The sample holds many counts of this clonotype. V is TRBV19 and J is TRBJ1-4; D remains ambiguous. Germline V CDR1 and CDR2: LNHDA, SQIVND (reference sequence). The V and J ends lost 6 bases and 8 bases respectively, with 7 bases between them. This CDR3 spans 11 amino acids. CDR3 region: CASRSEEKLFF. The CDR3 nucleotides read TGTGCCAGTAGGTCGGAGGAAAAACTGTTTTTT.

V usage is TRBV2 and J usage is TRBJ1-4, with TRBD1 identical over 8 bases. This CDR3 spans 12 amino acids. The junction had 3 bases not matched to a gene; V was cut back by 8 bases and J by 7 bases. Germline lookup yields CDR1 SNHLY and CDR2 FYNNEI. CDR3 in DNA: TGTGCCAGCGGACAGGGCGTTGAAAAACTGTTTTTT. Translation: CASGQGVEKLFF.

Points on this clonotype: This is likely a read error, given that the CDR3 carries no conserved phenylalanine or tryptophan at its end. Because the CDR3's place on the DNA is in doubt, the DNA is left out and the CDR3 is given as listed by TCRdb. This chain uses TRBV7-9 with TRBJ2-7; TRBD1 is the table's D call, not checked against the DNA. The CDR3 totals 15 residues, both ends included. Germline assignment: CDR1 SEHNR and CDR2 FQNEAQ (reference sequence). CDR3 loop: CASSLVTEGTYELYI.

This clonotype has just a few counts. CDR3 sequence reads: CASSQGMTAYSGNTIYF. The CDR3 bases are TGTGCCAGCAGCCAAGGGATGACAGCTTACTCTGGAAACACCATATATTTT. The chain is built from TRBV14 and TRBJ1-3, with D perhaps matching TRBD1 (5 bases). V lost 1 base and J lost 0, with 13 bases in between. CDR1 is SGHDN, CDR2 FVKESK, per germline. There are 17 residues in the CDR3.

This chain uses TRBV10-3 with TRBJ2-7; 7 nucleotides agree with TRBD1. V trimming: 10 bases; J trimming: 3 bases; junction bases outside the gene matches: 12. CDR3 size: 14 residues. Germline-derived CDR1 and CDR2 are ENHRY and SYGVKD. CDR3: CATYRTGFYYEQYF. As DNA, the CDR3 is TGTGCCACCTATAGGACAGGTTTCTACTACGAGCAGTACTTC.

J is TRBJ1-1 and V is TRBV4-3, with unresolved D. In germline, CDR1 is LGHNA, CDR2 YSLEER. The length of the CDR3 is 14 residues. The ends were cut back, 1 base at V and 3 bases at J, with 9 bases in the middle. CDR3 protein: CASSQAVRDTEAFF. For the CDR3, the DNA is TGCGCCAGCAGCCAAGCCGTCCGGGACACTGAAGCTTTCTTT.

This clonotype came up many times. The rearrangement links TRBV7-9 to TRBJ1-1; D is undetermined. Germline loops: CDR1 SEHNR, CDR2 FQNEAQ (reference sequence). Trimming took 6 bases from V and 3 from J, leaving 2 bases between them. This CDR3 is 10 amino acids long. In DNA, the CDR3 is TGTGCCAGCAGTTACACTGAAGCTTTCTTT. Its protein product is CASSYTEAFF.

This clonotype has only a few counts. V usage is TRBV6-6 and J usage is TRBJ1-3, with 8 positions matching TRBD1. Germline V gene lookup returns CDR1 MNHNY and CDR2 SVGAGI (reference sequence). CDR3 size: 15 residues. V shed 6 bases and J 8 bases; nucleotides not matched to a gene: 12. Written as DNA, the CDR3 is TGTGCCAGCAGACCCCCCGGACAGGGCGTACACACCATATATTTT. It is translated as CASRPPGQGVHTIYF.

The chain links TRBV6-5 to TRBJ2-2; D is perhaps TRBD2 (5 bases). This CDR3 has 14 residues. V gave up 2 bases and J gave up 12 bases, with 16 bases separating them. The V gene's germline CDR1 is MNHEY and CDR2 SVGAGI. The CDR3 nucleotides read TGTGCCAGCAGTTACGCCCCTTCCCCGGGGAAGCTGTTTTTT. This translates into CASSYAPSPGKLFF.

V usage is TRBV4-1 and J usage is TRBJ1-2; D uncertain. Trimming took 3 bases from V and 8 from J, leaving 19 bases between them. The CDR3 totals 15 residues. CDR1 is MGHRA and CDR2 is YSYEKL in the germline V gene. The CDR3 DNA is TGCGCCAGCAGCCATAGCAGCTCGGAGGCGCGGGGCTACACCTTC. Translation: CASSHSSSEARGYTF.

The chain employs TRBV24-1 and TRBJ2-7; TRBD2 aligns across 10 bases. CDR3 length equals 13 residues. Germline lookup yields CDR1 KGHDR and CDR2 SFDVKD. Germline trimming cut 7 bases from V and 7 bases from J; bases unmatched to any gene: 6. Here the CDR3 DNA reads TGTGCCACCAGCGGGACTAGCGAGGTAGAGCAGTACTTC. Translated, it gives CATSGTSEVEQYF.

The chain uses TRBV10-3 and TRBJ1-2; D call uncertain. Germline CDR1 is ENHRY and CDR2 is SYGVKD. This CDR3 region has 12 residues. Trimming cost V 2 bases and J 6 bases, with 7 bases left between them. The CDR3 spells CAISEANNGYTF. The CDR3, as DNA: TGTGCCATCAGTGAGGCAAATAATGGCTACACCTTC.

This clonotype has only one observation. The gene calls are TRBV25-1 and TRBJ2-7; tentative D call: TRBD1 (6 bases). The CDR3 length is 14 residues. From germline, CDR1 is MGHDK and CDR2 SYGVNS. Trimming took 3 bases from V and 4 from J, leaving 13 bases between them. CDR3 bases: TGTGCCAGCAGTGAGGGGGCAGGGCGATACGAGCAGTACTTC. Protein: CASSEGAGRYEQYF.

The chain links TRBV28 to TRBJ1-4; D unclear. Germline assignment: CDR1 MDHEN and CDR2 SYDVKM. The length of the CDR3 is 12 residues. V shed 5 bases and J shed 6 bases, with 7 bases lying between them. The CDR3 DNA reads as TGTGCCAGCAGTGGCGGATATGAAAAACTGTTTTTT. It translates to CASSGGYEKLFF.